A selection of T cell receptor beta chains follows, all from one sample in a study of blood T cell repertoires in COVID-19. TCRdb keeps only in-frame clones here, not all; method: immunoSEQ multiplex PCR. The data contain about 50,000 clones, 88% of them singletons. Material: peripheral blood. The receptors derive from a human donor with active COVID-19. The donor label of this sample is uncertain. CDR3s include the opening cysteine and the closing phenylalanine or tryptophan. The D gene is left open where the match is weak. Clone sizes are given selectively: once, few, many, or a class where the clone is expanded.

CDR3 length: 15
D gene: TRBD1
J gene: TRBJ2-2
V gene: TRBV24-1
clone size: -
CDR3 DNA: TGTGCCACCAGTAAGACAGGGGGCAGTAGCGGGGAGCTGTTTTTT
CDR3 protein: CATSKTGGSSGELFF

CDR3 length: 17
D gene: TRBD1
J gene: TRBJ2-7
V gene: TRBV5-8
clone size: -
CDR3 DNA: TGTGCCAGCAGCCTGCCCCCGGGACAGGTGAGCTCCTACGAGCAGTACTTC
CDR3 protein: CASSLPPGQVSSYEQYF

CDR3 length: 13
D gene: -
J gene: TRBJ2-7
V gene: TRBV7-9
clone size: -
CDR3 DNA: TGTGCCAGCAGCTTTTCAGGATTGTACGAGCAGTACTTC
CDR3 protein: CASSFSGLYEQYF

CDR3 length: 15
D gene: TRBD1
J gene: TRBJ2-3
V gene: TRBV5-1
clone size: -
CDR3 DNA: TGCGCCAGCAGCACAGGACAGGGAAGCACAGATACGCAGTATTTT
CDR3 protein: CASSTGQGSTDTQYF

CDR3 length: 14
D gene: -
J gene: TRBJ2-2
V gene: TRBV6-5
clone size: -
CDR3 DNA: TGTGCCAGCAGAGGACAGCAAAACACCGGGGAGCTGTTTTTT
CDR3 protein: CASRGQQNTGELFF

CDR3 length: 18
D gene: TRBD1
J gene: TRBJ2-7
V gene: TRBV7-6
clone size: -
CDR3 DNA: TGTGCCAGCAGCTTAACCTCACCGACAGGGGGGTTATACTACGAGCAGTACTTC
CDR3 protein: CASSLTSPTGGLYYEQYF

CDR3 length: 14
D gene: -
J gene: TRBJ2-7
V gene: TRBV3-1/TRBV3-2
clone size: -
CDR3 DNA: TGTGCCAGCAGCTCCCCGGAGGGCCACAACGAGCAGTACTTC
CDR3 protein: CASSSPEGHNEQYF

CDR3 length: 15
D gene: -
J gene: TRBJ2-5
V gene: TRBV7-2
clone size: -
CDR3 DNA: TGTGCCAGCCGTACTGTTTCAGGATACCAAGAGACCCAGTACTTC
CDR3 protein: CASRTVSGYQETQYF

CDR3 length: 19
D gene: -
J gene: TRBJ1-6
V gene: TRBV4-1
clone size: few
CDR3 DNA: TGCGCCAGCAGCCAGGGCACACCCCGACGGTTCTTTTATAATTCACCCCTCCACTTT
CDR3 protein: CASSQGTPRRFFYNSPLHF

CDR3 length: 13
D gene: -
J gene: TRBJ2-3
V gene: TRBV9
clone size: -
CDR3 DNA: TGTGCCAGCAGCGTAGCTATTACAGATACGCAGTATTTT
CDR3 protein: CASSVAITDTQYF

CDR3 length: 14
D gene: TRBD1
J gene: TRBJ1-1
V gene: TRBV5-1
clone size: once
CDR3 DNA: TGCGCCAGCAGCACACAGGGGGGAAACACTGAAGCTTTCTTT
CDR3 protein: CASSTQGGNTEAFF

CDR3 length: 14
D gene: TRBD1
J gene: TRBJ1-4
V gene: TRBV19
clone size: -
CDR3 DNA: TGTGCCAGTAGGGGGACAGGGGGGCCCCAAAAACTGTTTTTT
CDR3 protein: CASRGTGGPQKLFF